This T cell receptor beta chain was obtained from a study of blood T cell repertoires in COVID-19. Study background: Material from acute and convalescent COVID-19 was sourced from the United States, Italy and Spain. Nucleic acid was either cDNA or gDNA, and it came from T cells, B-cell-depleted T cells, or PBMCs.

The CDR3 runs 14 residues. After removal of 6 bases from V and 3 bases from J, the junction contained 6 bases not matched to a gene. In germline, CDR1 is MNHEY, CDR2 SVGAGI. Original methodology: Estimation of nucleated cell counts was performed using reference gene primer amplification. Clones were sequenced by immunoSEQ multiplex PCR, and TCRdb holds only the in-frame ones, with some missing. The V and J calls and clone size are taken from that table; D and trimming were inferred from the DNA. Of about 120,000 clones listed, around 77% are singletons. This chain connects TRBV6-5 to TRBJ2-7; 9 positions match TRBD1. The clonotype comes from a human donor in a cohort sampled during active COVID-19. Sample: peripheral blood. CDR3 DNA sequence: TGTGCCAGCAGGCCGGGACAGGGCCTCTACGAGCAGTACTTC. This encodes CASRPGQGLYEQYF.